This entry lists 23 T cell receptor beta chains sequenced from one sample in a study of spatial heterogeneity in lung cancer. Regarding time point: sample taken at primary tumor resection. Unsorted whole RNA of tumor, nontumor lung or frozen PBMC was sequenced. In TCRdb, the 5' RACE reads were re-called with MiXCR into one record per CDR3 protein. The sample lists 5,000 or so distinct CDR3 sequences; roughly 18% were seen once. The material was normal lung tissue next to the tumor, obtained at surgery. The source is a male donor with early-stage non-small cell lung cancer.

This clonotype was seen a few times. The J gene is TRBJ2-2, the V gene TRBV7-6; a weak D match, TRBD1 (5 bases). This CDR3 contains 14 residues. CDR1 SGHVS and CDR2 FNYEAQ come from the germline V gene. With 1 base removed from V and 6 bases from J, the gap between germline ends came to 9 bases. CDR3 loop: CASSLGGAPGELFF. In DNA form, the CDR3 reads TGTGCCAGCAGCTTAGGTGGGGCGCCCGGGGAGCTGTTTTTT.

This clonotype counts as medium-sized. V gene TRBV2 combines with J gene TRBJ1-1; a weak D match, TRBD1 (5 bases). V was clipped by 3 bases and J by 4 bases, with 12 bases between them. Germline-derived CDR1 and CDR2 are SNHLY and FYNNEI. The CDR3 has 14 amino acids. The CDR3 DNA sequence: TGTGCCAGCAGTGATTCCAGGGAGAGCACTGAAGCTTTCTTT. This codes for CASSDSRESTEAFF.

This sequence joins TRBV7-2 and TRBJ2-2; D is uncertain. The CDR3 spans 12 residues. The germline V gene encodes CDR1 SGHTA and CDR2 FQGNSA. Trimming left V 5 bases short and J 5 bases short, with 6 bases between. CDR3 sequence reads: CASSPSTGELFF. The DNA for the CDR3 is TGTGCCAGCAGCCCGAGTACCGGGGAGCTGTTTTTT.

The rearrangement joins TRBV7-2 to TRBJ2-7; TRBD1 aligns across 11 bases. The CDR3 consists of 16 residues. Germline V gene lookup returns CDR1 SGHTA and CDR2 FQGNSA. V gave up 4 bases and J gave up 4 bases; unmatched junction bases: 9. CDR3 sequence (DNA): TGTGCCAGCAGCTCAAGGACAGGGGGCATAGGGTACGAGCAGTACTTC. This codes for CASSSRTGGIGYEQYF.

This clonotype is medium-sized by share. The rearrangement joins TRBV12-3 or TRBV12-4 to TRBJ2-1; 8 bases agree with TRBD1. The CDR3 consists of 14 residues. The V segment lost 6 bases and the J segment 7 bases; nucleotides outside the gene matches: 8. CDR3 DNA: TGTGCCAGCAGCCCTACAGGGGGTTGGAATGAGCAGTTCTTC. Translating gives CASSPTGGWNEQFF.

Here the CDR3 reads CASSRGQSNQPQHF. In nucleotides, the CDR3 is TGTGCCAGCAGCCGCGGACAGAGCAATCAGCCCCAGCATTTT. The chain joins TRBV3-1 to TRBJ1-5, with a possible D match to TRBD1 (6 bases). The CDR3 has 14 amino acids. Germline loops: CDR1 LGHDT, CDR2 YNNKEL (reference sequence). V lost 4 bases and J lost 1, with 8 bases in between.

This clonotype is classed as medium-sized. CDR3 nucleotides: TGTGCCAGCAGACATCTTCCGGGACAGGCGGGGTATTTT. Translated: CASRHLPGQAGYF. This chain uses TRBV27 with TRBJ2-3, with 8 bases fitting TRBD1. Trimming at V came to 6 bases and at J to 14 bases, leaving 13 bases not matched to a gene. The CDR3 totals 13 residues. CDR1 and CDR2 (germline): MNHEY, SMNVEV (reference sequence).

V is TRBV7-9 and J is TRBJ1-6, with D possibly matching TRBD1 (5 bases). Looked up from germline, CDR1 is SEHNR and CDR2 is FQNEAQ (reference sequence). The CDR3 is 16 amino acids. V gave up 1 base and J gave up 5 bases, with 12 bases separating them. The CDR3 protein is CASSLDIPGHNSPLHF. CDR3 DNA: TGTGCCAGCAGCTTAGATATACCAGGGCATAATTCACCCCTCCACTTT.

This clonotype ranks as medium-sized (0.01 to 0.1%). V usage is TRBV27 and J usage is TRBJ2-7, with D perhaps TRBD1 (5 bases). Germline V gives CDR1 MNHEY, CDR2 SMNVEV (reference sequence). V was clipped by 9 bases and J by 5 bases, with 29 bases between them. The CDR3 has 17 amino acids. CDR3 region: CASSTGQGWGKVHEQYV. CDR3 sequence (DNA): TGTGCCAGTAGCACGGGTCAGGGATGGGGAAAGGTCCACGAGCAGTACGTC.

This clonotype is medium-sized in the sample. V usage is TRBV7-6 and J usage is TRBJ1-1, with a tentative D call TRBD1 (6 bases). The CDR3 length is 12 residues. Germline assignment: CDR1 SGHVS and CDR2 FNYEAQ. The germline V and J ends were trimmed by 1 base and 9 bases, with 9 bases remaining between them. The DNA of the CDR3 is TGTGCCAGCAGCTTAGTGGGGGCGCAAGCTTTCTTT. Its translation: CASSLVGAQAFF.

Written as DNA, the CDR3 is TGCGCCAGCAGCCAGACTAGCGGGATCCTCACAGATACGCAGTATTTT. Protein sequence: CASSQTSGILTDTQYF. The chain has TRBV5-1 and TRBJ2-3, with 11 nucleotides matching TRBD2. The ends lost 4 bases at V and 2 bases at J; junction bases unmatched: 6. This CDR3 has 16 residues. CDR1 and CDR2 from the germline V gene are SGHRS and YFSETQ.

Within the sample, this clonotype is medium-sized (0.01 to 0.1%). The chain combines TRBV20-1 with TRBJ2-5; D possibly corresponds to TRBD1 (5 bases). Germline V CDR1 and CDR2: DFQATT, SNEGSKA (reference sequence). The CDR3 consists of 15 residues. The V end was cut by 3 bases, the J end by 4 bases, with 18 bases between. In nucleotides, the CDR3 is TGCAGTGCTAGTCATCGTCAGGGCAATCCAGAGACCCAGTACTTC. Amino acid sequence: CSASHRQGNPETQYF.

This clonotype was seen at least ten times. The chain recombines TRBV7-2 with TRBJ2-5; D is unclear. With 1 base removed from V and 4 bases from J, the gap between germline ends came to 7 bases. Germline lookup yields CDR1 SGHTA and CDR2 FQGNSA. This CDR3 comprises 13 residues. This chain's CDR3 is CASSLVVGETQYF. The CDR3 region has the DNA TGTGCCAGCAGCTTAGTGGTTGGAGAGACCCAGTACTTC.

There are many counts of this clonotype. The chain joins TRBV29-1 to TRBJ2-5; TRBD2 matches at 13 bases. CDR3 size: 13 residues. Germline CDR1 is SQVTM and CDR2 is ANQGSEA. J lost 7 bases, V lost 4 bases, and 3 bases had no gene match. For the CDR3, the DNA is TGCAGCGTTGTAACTAGCGGGAGGGGGACCCAGTACTTC. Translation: CSVVTSGRGTQYF.

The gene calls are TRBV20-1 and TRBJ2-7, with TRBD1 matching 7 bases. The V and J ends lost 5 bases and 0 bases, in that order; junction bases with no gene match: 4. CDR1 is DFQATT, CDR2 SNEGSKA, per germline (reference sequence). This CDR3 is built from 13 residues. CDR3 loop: CSAPRDSSYEQYF. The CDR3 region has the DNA TGCAGTGCTCCCCGGGACAGCTCCTACGAGCAGTACTTC.

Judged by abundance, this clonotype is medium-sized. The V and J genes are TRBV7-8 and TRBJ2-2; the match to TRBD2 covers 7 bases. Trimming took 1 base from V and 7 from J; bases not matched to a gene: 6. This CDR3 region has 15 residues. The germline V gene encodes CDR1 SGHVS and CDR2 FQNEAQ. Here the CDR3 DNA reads TGTGCCAGCAGCTTAGAAGGGAGGGCGAACGGGGAGCTGTTTTTT. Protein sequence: CASSLEGRANGELFF.

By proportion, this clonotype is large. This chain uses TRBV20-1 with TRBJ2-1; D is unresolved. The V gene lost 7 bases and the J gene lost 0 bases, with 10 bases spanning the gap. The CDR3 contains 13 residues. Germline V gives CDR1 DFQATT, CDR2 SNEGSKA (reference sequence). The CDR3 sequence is CSGLPSSYNEQFF. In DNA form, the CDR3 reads TGCAGTGGCCTCCCCTCCTCCTACAATGAGCAGTTCTTC.

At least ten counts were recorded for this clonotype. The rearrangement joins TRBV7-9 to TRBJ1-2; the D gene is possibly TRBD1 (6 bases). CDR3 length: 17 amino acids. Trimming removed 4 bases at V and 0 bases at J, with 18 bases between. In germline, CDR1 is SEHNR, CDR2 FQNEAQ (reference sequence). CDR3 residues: CASSSLGDKLTNYGYTF. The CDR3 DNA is TGTGCCAGCAGCTCCCTTGGGGACAAACTTACTAACTATGGCTACACCTTC.

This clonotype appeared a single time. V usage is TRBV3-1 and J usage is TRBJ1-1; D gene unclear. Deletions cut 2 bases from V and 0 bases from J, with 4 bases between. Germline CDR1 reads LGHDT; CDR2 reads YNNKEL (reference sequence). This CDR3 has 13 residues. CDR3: CASSQSVNTEAFF. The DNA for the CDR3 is TGTGCCAGCAGCCAATCGGTGAACACTGAAGCTTTCTTT.

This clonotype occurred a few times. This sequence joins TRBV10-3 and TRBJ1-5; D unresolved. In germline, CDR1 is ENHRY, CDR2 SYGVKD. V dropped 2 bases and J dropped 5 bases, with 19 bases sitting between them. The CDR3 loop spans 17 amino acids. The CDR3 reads CAISEGWLRGNDQPQHF. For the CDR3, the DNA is TGTGCCATCAGTGAGGGGTGGTTGAGAGGCAACGATCAGCCCCAGCATTTT.

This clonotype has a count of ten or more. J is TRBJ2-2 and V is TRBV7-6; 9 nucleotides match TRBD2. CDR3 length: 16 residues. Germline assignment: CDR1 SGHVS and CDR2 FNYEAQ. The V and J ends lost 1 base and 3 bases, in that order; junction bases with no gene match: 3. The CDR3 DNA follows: TGTGCCAGCAGCTTAGAGAGACTAGCGGACACCGGGGAGCTGTTTTTT. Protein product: CASSLERLADTGELFF.

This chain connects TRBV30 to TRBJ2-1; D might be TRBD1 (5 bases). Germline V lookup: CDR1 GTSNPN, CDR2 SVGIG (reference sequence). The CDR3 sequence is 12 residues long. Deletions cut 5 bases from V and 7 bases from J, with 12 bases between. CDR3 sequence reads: CAWARQTNEQFF. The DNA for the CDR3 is TGTGCCTGGGCGAGACAGACGAATGAGCAGTTCTTC.

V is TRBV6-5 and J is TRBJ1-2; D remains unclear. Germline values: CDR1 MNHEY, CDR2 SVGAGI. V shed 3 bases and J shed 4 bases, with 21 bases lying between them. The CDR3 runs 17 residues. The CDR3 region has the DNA TGTGCCAGCAGTTATCTCTCCGGGCAGACCATCCCCTATGGCTACACCTTC. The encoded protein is CASSYLSGQTIPYGYTF.